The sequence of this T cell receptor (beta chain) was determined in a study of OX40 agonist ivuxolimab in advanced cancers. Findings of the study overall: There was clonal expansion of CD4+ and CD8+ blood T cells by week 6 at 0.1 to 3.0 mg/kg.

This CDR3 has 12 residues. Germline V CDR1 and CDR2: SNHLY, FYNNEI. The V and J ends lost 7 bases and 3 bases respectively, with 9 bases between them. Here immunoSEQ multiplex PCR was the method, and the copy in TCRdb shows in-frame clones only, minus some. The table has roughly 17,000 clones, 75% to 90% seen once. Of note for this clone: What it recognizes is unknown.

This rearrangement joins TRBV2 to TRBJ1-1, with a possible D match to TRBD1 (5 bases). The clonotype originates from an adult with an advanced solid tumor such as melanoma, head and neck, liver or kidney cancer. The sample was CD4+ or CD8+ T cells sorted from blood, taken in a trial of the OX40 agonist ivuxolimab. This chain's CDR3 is CASKRGYTEAFF. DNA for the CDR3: TGTGCCAGCAAGAGGGGCTACACTGAAGCTTTCTTT.